A single count supports the clone carrying this T cell receptor beta chain. TCRdb keeps only in-frame clones here, not all; method: immunoSEQ multiplex PCR. The table includes a few million clones, roughly 90% detected once. The data are from a study of shared clonotypes between healthy human individuals. The CDR3 runs 13 residues. Germline loops: CDR1 MNHNS, CDR2 SASEGT. Deletions cut 8 bases from V and 1 base from J, with 9 bases between. The receptor comes from a man younger than 30 in good health. Some clones in this sample may be carry-over from other donors' samples. Sequencing used naive CD4+ T cells from PBMCs. Subset specified: CD45RA+ positively selected. The genes are TRBV6-1 and TRBJ2-1, with D possibly being TRBD2 (6 bases). CDR3 bases: TGTGCCAGCCAGGCGGGGTCCTACAATGAGCAGTTCTTC. This sequence encodes CASQAGSYNEQFF.